The clone carrying this T cell receptor beta chain was counted at least ten times. The data derive from a study of identical twins. One entry per CDR3 protein results from TCRdb running MiXCR on the 5' RACE reads. The table lists hundreds of thousands of distinct CDR3 sequences, approximately 21% of them singletons, with roughly 4% in the top ten. Germline CDR1 and CDR2: SGDLS and YYNGEE. Between the trimmed V and J ends, which lost 0 bases and 4 bases, there was a span of 10 bases. There are 14 residues in the CDR3. This same sample was also taken into another study, of T cells expressing NK-cell markers. That study reports: More than 5 donors carried dominant NKG2C+ clonotypes that made up about 1.0-7.0% of their CD8+ T cells.

The chain carries TRBV9 and TRBJ1-2; D unclear. This clonotype was sampled from a woman aged 18-35 years in good health. The sample taken for sequencing was PBMCs. The CDR3, as DNA: TGTGCCAGCAGCGTAGTTGACGGCTCCTATGGCTACACCTTC. Its protein product is CASSVVDGSYGYTF. Using reference TRBV9 and TRBJ1-2 for the parts outside the CDR3, the full variable domain is DSGVTQTPKHLITATGQRVTLRCSPRSGDLSVYWYQQSLDQGLQFLIQYYNGEERAKGNILERFSAQQFPDLHSELNLSSLELGDSALYFCASSVVDGSYGYTFGSGTRLTVV.